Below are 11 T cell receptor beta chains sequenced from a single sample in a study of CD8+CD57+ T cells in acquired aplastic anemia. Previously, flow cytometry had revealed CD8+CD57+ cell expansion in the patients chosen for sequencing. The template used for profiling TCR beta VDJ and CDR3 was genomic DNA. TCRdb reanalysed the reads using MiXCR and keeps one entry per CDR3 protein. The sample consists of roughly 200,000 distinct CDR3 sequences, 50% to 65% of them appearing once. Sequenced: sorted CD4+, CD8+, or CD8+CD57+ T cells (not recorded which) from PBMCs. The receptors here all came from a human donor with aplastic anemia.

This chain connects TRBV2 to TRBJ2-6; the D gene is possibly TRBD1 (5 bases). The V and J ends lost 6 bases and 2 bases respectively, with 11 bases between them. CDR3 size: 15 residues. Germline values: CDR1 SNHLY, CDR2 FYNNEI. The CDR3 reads CASSPGHPGANVLTF. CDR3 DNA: TGTGCCAGCAGCCCTGGACATCCTGGGGCCAACGTCCTGACTTTC.

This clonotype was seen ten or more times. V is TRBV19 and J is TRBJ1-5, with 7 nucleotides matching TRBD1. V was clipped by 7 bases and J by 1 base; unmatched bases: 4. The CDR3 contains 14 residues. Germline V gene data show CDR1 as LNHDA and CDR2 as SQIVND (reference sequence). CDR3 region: CASTTQGSNQPQHF. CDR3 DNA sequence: TGTGCCAGTACCACACAGGGGAGCAATCAGCCCCAGCATTTT. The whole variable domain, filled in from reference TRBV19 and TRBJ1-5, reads DGGITQSPKYLFRKEGQNVTLSCEQNLNHDAMYWYRQDPGQGLRLIYYSQIVNDFQKGDIAEGYSVSREKKESFPLTVTSAQKNPTAFYLCASTTQGSNQPQHFGDGTRLSIL.

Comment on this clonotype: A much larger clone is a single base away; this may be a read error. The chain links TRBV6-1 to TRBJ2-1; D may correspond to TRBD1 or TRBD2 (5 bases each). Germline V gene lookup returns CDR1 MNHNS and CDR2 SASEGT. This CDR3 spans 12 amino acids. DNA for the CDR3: TGTGCCAGCCAGGGCGGGTACAATGAGCGGTTCTTC. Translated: CASQGGYNERFF.

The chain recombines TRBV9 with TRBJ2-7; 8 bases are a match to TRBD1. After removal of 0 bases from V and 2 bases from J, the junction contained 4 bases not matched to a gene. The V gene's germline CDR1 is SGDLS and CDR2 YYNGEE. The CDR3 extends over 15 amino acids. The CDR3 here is CASSVVTGAAYEQYF. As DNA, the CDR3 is TGTGCCAGCAGCGTAGTGACAGGGGCGGCCTACGAGCAGTACTTC.

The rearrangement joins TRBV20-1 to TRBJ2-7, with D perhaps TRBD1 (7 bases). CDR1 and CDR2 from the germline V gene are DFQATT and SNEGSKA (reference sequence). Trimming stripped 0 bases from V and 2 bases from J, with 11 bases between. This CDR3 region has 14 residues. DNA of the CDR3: TGCAGTGCTAGAGATGCGGGACAGACCTACGAGCAGTACTTC. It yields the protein CSARDAGQTYEQYF.

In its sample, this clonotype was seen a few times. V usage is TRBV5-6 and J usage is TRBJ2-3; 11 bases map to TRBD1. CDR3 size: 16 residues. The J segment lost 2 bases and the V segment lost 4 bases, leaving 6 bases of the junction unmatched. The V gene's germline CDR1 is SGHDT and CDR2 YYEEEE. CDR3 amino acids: CASSPGTGGTTDTQYF. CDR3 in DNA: TGTGCCAGCAGCCCAGGGACAGGGGGAACCACAGATACGCAGTATTTT.

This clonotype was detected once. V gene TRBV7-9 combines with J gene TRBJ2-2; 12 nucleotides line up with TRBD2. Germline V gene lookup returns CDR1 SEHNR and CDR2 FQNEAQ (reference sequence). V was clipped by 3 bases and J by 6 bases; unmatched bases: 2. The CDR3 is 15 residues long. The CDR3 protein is CASSFLAGGSGELFF. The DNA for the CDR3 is TGTGCCAGCAGCTTCCTAGCGGGGGGGTCCGGGGAGCTGTTTTTT.

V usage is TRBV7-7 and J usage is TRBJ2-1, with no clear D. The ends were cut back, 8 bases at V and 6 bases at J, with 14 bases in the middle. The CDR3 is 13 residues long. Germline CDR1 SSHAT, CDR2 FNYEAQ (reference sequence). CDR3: CASSPRTTNEQFF. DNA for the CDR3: TGTGCCAGCTCACCCCGGACGACCAATGAGCAGTTCTTC.

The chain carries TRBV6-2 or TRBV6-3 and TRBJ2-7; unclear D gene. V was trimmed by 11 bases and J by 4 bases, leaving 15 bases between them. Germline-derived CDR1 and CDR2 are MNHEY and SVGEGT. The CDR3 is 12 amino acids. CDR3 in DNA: TGTGCCTTCCTCCTAGGGAATTACGAGCAGTACTTC. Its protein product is CAFLLGNYEQYF.

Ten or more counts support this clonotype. The CDR3 bases are TGTGCCAGCAGCCAAAGCCTCAATCCCTACGAGCAGTACTTC. Its protein is CASSQSLNPYEQYF. The V call is TRBV14, the J call TRBJ2-7; D call uncertain. Germline V lookup: CDR1 SGHDN, CDR2 FVKESK. The CDR3 sequence is 14 residues long. The V end was cut by 2 bases, the J end by 2 bases, with 10 bases between.

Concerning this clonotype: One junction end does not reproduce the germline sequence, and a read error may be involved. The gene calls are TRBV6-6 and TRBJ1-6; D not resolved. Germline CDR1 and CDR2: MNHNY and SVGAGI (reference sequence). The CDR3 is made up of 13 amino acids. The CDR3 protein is CASGPSYNSPLHF. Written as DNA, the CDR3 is TGTGCCAGCGGGCCGTCCTATAATTCACCCCTCCATTTT.